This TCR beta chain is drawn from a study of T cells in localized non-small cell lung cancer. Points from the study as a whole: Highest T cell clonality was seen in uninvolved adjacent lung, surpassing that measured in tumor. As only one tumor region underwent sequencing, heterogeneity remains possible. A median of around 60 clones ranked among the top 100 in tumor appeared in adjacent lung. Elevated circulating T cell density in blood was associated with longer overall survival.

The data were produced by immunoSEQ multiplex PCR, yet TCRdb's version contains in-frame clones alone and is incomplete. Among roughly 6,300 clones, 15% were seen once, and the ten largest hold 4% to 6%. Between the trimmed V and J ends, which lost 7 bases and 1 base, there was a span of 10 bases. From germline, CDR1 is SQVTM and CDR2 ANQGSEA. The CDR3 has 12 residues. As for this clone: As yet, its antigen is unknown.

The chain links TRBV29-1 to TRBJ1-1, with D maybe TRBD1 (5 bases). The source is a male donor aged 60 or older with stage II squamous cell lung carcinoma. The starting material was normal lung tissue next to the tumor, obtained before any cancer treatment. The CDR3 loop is CSARQTNTEAFF. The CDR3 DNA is TGCAGCGCAAGACAGACGAACACTGAAGCTTTCTTT.